The 10 T cell receptor beta chains below come from one sample, sequenced in a study of blood T cell repertoires in COVID-19. Only in-frame clones appear in the TCRdb table, and some are missing; sequencing was by immunoSEQ multiplex PCR. This table holds approximately 150,000 clones, approximately 87% found once. Sequencing was carried out using peripheral blood. Every receptor here comes from a man in his sixties or seventies with active COVID-19.

This rearrangement joins TRBV7-9 to TRBJ2-7; D possibly corresponds to TRBD1 (7 bases). The V end lost 5 bases, the J end lost 0 bases, and 14 bases lay between the germline ends. Germline values: CDR1 SEHNR, CDR2 FQNEAQ (reference sequence). This CDR3 is built from 15 residues. In DNA, the CDR3 is TGTGCCAGCAGCCCCGGAGGGGGCCCCTCCTACGAGCAGTACTTC. The encoded protein is CASSPGGGPSYEQYF.

The V and J genes are TRBV6-2 or TRBV6-3 and TRBJ2-7; a weak D match, TRBD1 (5 bases). In germline, CDR1 is MNHEY, CDR2 SVGEGT. Trimming left V 3 bases short and J 6 bases short, with 15 bases between. The CDR3 length is 14 residues. CDR3 in amino acids: CASSYMQGLSEQYF. The CDR3 DNA follows: TGTGCCAGCAGTTATATGCAGGGATTAAGCGAGCAGTACTTC.

The chain has TRBV7-2 and TRBJ2-5; TRBD2 matches 10 bases. This CDR3 has 15 residues. V was clipped by 7 bases and J by 4 bases; unmatched bases: 9. Germline V gives CDR1 SGHTA, CDR2 FQGNSA. CDR3 in amino acids: CASKALAGAAETQYF. As DNA, the CDR3 is TGTGCCAGCAAAGCCCTAGCGGGAGCGGCAGAGACCCAGTACTTC.

The V and J genes are TRBV9 and TRBJ1-1; perhaps TRBD1 as D (5 bases). CDR1 is SGDLS and CDR2 is YYNGEE in the germline V gene. The CDR3 totals 14 residues. Trimming pared 1 base from V and 1 base from J, leaving 8 bases between. The CDR3 nucleotides are TGTGCCAGCAGCGTACTAGGGGAGAACACTGAAGCTTTCTTT. This translates into CASSVLGENTEAFF.

The rearrangement uses TRBV5-4 and TRBJ2-7, with D hard to call. Germline-derived CDR1 and CDR2 are SGHNT and YYREEE (reference sequence). With 0 bases removed from V and 4 bases from J, the gap between germline ends came to 11 bases. The CDR3 totals 14 residues. The CDR3 reads CASSLGQSFYEQYF. The CDR3, as DNA: TGTGCCAGCAGCTTGGGTCAGTCCTTTTACGAGCAGTACTTC.

V is TRBV5-4 and J is TRBJ2-7; 10 bases fit TRBD2. This CDR3 has 14 residues. Germline CDR1 reads SGHNT; CDR2 reads YYREEE (reference sequence). V was pared by 4 bases and J by 7 bases, with 8 bases of the junction left unmatched. The CDR3 nucleotides are TGTGCCAGCAGCCCCCCGGGACTAGCGAGGGAGCAGTACTTC. This sequence encodes CASSPPGLAREQYF.

The sample holds one count of this clone. The chain joins TRBV24-1 to TRBJ2-7; D not resolved. Germline V lookup: CDR1 KGHDR, CDR2 SFDVKD. The CDR3 spans 13 residues. Trimming removed 4 bases at V and 3 bases at J, with 9 bases between. The CDR3 spells CATSDPGGYEQYF. The CDR3 coding sequence is TGTGCCACCAGTGACCCCGGTGGCTACGAGCAGTACTTC.

The genes are TRBV7-3 and TRBJ2-3; 9 bases align to TRBD2. The CDR3 is 17 residues long. Germline CDR1 is SGHTA and CDR2 is FQGTGA. Trimming took 2 bases from V and 2 from J; bases not matched to a gene: 8. The CDR3 DNA reads as TGTGCCAGCAGCTTAGGGCTAGCGGGACCATACACAGATACGCAGTATTTT. The encoded protein is CASSLGLAGPYTDTQYF.

The chain links TRBV14 to TRBJ2-1; TRBD2 might be the D (5 bases). V was clipped by 2 bases and J by 4 bases, with 12 bases between them. The CDR3 covers 15 residues. Germline V gene data show CDR1 as SGHDN and CDR2 as FVKESK. The CDR3 loop reads CASSQILSVYNEQFF. The CDR3 DNA sequence: TGTGCCAGCAGCCAAATACTTAGCGTTTACAATGAGCAGTTCTTC.

V and J are TRBV6-5 and TRBJ2-7, with TRBD2 as a possible D gene (6 bases). The germline V gene has CDR1 MNHEY and CDR2 SVGAGI. The CDR3 consists of 14 residues. The V and J ends lost 5 bases and 2 bases respectively, with 13 bases between them. CDR3 protein: CASSRAGPTYEQYF. CDR3 DNA sequence: TGTGCCAGCAGTCGTGCGGGGCCGACCTACGAGCAGTACTTC.